The entry below gives a single T cell receptor beta chain sequence along with its context. Its antigen is still unknown. The record has no base qualities; no much larger clone is one base away. In total, roughly 670 healthy bone marrow donors made up the cohort. All cohort members were sampled while nominally healthy, although unrecorded immune exposures were likely present. The donor was CMV seronegative and belonged to the group of over 350 seronegative cohort members. Every donor gave a peripheral blood sample, and the peripheral blood mononuclear cells from that sample were used for TCR beta sequencing. The Qiagen DNeasy Blood Extraction Kit was used to extract genomic DNA from the blood cell samples. Libraries were built with the immunoSEQ multiplex PCR assay. The multiplex PCR relied on a mix of 60 forward primers for TCR Vbeta segments and 13 reverse primers for TCR Jbeta segments. The CDR3 region of rearranged TCR beta genes was amplified from genomic DNA with a multiplex PCR assay. On the Illumina HiSeq System, the amplified TCR beta libraries were sequenced as 87-base-pair reads. Processing in the source paper ran as follows. A later analysis counted tens of millions of unique TCR beta chains across the 650 to 700 repertoires, and roughly 11 million of these chains were shared by at least two donors. To remove PCR and sequencing errors, raw reads were error-corrected and collapsed into unique sequences using a nearest-neighbor algorithm that merged closely related sequences. Alignment of CDR3 sequences to IMGT reference sequences was used to assign V, D and J gene segments. Each retained sequence needed at least a six-nucleotide match to both a V gene segment and a J gene segment. A rearrangement counted as productive if the CDR3 had no stop codons and remained in frame with V and J, and every other rearrangement counted as non-productive. Following IMGT convention, CDR3 was defined as the stretch from the second conserved V-encoded cysteine up to the conserved J-encoded phenylalanine. In an earlier analysis of 500 to 650 of the donors, sequences lacking an unambiguous match to a single V gene segment were excluded. An earlier analysis of 587 of the donors classified V segments as functional when productive rearrangements were above 56.7% and as segregating when the standard deviation between donors was above 5%. A statistical classification framework was built to diagnose cytomegalovirus status from the catalog of TCR beta chain sequences. A later analysis assigned V and J genes by comparing TCR nucleotide sequences with IMGT/GENE-DB human TR gene sequences. In a later analysis, CDR3 sequences and most-parsimonious VDJ recombination scenarios were assigned using the TCRdist pipeline. A later analysis defined each TCR beta chain by its CDR3 amino acid sequence plus V-gene family, and excluded reads lacking a unique V-gene family. In a later analysis, 500 to 650 highly shared, low-generation-probability nucleotide sequences were removed to address suspected cross-contamination and a sequencing artifact. For each public chain, a later analysis derived a clonal expansion index from normalized ranks of inferred template counts within each repertoire. In a later analysis, generation probabilities were computed with a VDJ recombination model fitted to out-of-frame rearrangements, and the resulting probabilities were checked against IGoR. Hypergeometric tests were used in a later analysis to score TCR-TCR, TCR-HLA and TCR-CMV co-occurrence, with a repertoire-size bias correction applied to the TCR pairs. To estimate false discovery rates, a later analysis permuted the HLA or CMV assignments 20 times. In a later analysis, co-occurring TCRs were grouped using DBSCAN, with TCRdist sequence similarity added in when clustering inside HLA-allele-positive subsets. Co-occurrence clustering excluded repertoires with fewer than 30,000 or more than 120,000 public chains, plus five with anomalous nucleotide sharing. TCRdb took this table from immuneACCESS and kept in-frame rearrangements with V and J called. Such tables lack part of the clones; where checked against another copy, unresolved V genes explain under half of the gap, and the rest is unexplained. V and J calls and clone size are given by that table; D and trimming were obtained from the DNA. This sample holds 60,000 to 75,000 clones; approximately 80% were observed only once. Jointly, the top ten make up about 2.8% of the sample.

This record comes from a study of cytomegalovirus exposure and HLA in healthy donors (TCRdb year 2017). About the investigation overall: An earlier analysis of approximately 640 of the donors reported more than 250 Gb of sequence data and roughly 110 million unique TCR beta sequences from approximately 180 million T cells. To predict cytomegalovirus infection status, the study brought together high-throughput TCR immunosequencing, statistical association of individual TCRs with disease status, and machine learning. The study was designed to test whether signatures of past pathogen exposure could be identified by cataloging public T cell receptors. Besides the first cohort of roughly 640 subjects, a separate validation cohort made up of roughly 120 different subjects was used. In an earlier analysis of a few hundred of the donors, high-throughput TCR beta sequencing was used to judge whether each TCR beta V gene segment behaved as functional or pseudogenic. Rather than using new phenotypic data, the later analysis identified candidate immune exposures from TCR beta sequences and from how often those sequences occurred across donors. The study profiled the T cell repertoires of 666 subjects by immunosequencing and related them to cytomegalovirus serostatus. An early release covering roughly 640 HLA-typed donors comprised approximately 300 gigabases of sequencing data and about 90 million unique TCR sequences. Typing coverage differed by locus: A, B, C, DRB1 and DQB1 were typed in roughly 629-640 donors, DQA1 in roughly 510, DPA1 in nearly 610, and DPB1 in just under 490. Genome-wide SNP genotypes for about 65% of the roughly 670 donors were used in a later genetic analysis, which treated that subset as a discovery cohort. Donor age, sex, ethnicity and CMV serostatus were collected together with the repertoire data. About five DR-DQ haplotypes were handled as single units for association and clustering because linkage in the cohort was strong. Across approximately 420 genotyped donors of the cohort, an average of about 240,000 unique TCR beta nucleotide sequences per donor were sequenced, and around 19% of those sequences were non-productive. In a later analysis, previously published TCR beta repertoires from about 640 donors were re-analyzed and high-resolution HLA genotyping was added so that TCR occurrence patterns could be studied. HLA typing covered class I and class II loci at four-digit resolution. All discovery cohort repertoires had been generated on a single sequencing platform. The genetic ancestry cluster associated with self-reported Caucasian donors included about 84% of the 300 to 450 genotyped donors.

Clipping removes 2 bases from V and 9 bases from J, with 14 as the unmatched junction base count. CDR3 length: 17 amino acids, cysteine to phenylalanine. Only the CDR3 part of the read is kept: 51 bases, read in frame from the first base. The germline V gene supplies CDR1 LGHNA and CDR2 YSLEER. General conclusions and limits of the study: Immune exposure information for the cohort was limited to CMV serostatus. An earlier analysis of approximately 530 of the donors showed that most TCR beta V segments appeared in productive rearrangements either about 90% or about 30% of the time, which broadly matched IMGT annotations. Some IMGT-functional V segments, including TRBV6-2 and TRBV6-3, could not be distinguished by the 87-base-pair reads and were therefore excluded. In a later analysis, HLA-associated TCR beta chains were found to be more clonally expanded and to have lower generation probabilities than equally common non-associated chains. The authors suggested that the approach could potentially be extended to other disease states and immunological phenotypes. The presence/absence analyses assumed that sequencing depth was roughly uniform across donors, and that assumption may not be true. Across donors, most TCR sequences were observed very rarely, whereas some public TCRs were present in many individuals. A later analysis found that TCR association rates varied across HLA loci, with DRB1 alleles showing the most associated TCRs and HLA-C alleles the fewest. Several of the top co-occurrence clusters appeared to be linked to parvovirus B19, influenza, CMV and Epstein-Barr virus, according to a later analysis. A further reported finding was that TCR beta sequences accurately predicted the HLA-A and HLA-B alleles for most subjects in the first cohort. Most CMV-associated TCR beta chains appeared to be HLA-restricted in a later analysis, and the HLA associations seemed to be driven largely by CMV exposure. The sequencing pipeline was judged likely to have produced a cluster of highly shared sequence variants as a technical artifact. Assigning TCR associations to individual alleles was difficult when HLA alleles, especially DR and DQ, strongly co-occurred. Correlated functional status among segregating V segments might be attributable to linkage disequilibrium, but an unknown experimental factor could not be ruled out. In a later genetic analysis, a missense DCLRE1C variant was associated with V-gene and J-gene trimming of TCR beta chains, and the association was replicated in an independent cohort. HLA typing was unavailable for some donors at each locus, so association tests used only the typed subset. According to a later genetic analysis, donors in an Asian-associated ancestry cluster had fewer N-insertions in productive TCRs than the approximately 650-donor mean. The cohort was sequenced for TCR beta chains only, and without alpha or paired-chain data the features that could be detected were limited. The study gave a list of more than 150 TCR beta chains associated with cytomegalovirus. The classifier was reported to diagnose cytomegalovirus status with high specificity and sensitivity in both the original cohort and the validation cohort. The earlier analysis of 587 of the donors excluded some 15 rarely observed V segments, including chromosome 9 orphons, because counts were too low. A few of the identified cytomegalovirus-associated TCR beta chains were confirmed in vitro to be specific for cytomegalovirus antigens. A later analysis associated around 16,000 TCR beta sequences with specific HLA alleles at a false discovery rate of 0.05.

The TCR comes from a woman aged 25 to 39 in good health and CMV-seronegative. The sequence joins TRBV4-3 to TRBJ2-1; the central 9 bases match TRBD2. The sample comprised PBMCs. In nucleotide form, the sequence is TGCGCCAGCAGCCAAACCTACCAGGGACTAGCCCCTCTTGAGCAGTTCTTC. Its protein is CASSQTYQGLAPLEQFF.